The 5 T cell receptor beta chains below all came from one sample that was sequenced in a study. A single record per CDR3 protein comes from TCRdb applying MiXCR to the 5' RACE reads. The sample has about 46,000 distinct CDR3 sequences; about 28% are singletons. The sample comprised naive CD4+ T cells sorted from blood. Subset defined: naive CD4+ T cells, CD4+CD45RA+CD25-. The receptors shown here come from a female donor with breast cancer.

J is TRBJ1-2 and V is TRBV29-1, with a tentative D call TRBD1 (5 bases). The CDR3 has 13 amino acids. V was clipped by 2 bases and J by 2 bases, with 9 bases between them. Germline CDR1 SQVTM, CDR2 ANQGSEA. The CDR3 bases are TGCAGCGTTGAATCGGGGGAGAACTATGGCTACACCTTC. It yields the protein CSVESGENYGYTF.

The chain recombines TRBV3-1 with TRBJ1-1, with unresolved D. This CDR3 has 16 residues. Germline CDR1 is LGHDT and CDR2 is YNNKEL (reference sequence). V lost 1 base and J lost 5, with 17 bases in between. The CDR3 sequence: CASSQVGARPGTEAFF. CDR3 DNA: TGTGCCAGCAGCCAAGTTGGAGCCAGGCCGGGGACTGAAGCTTTCTTT.

This clonotype was seen at least ten times. The chain employs TRBV20-1 and TRBJ2-3, with 13 bases lining up with TRBD2. Germline V CDR1 and CDR2: DFQATT, SNEGSKA (reference sequence). This CDR3 comprises 14 residues. V lost 4 bases and J lost 4; bases outside the gene matches: 2. The CDR3: CSANGLAGADTQYF. The CDR3 bases are TGCAGTGCTAACGGACTAGCGGGAGCAGATACGCAGTATTTT.

As for this clonotype: At one boundary the junction diverges from the germline segment, which might be a read error. The V call is TRBV27, the J call TRBJ2-7; D not resolved. This CDR3 spans 14 amino acids. Germline V lookup: CDR1 MNHEY, CDR2 SMNVEV (reference sequence). The CDR3 DNA is TGTGCCAGCAGTTTAACGGGTCCATCCTGCGAGCAGTACTTC. This sequence encodes CASSLTGPSCEQYF.

Turning to this clonotype: A much larger clonotype is one base distant, so this may be a read error. The chain combines TRBV5-1 with TRBJ2-7, with D perhaps TRBD1 (6 bases). The CDR3 runs 13 residues. Per germline, CDR1 SGHRS and CDR2 YFSETQ. CDR3 DNA sequence: TGCACCAGCAGGGGCCTCCCAGGTTCCGAGCAGTACTTC. It is translated as CTSRGLPGSEQYF.